The next 25 T cell receptor beta chains were all read from a single sample in a study of blood T cells in healthy people across ages. For the second PCR, which ran for roughly 7 to 11 cycles, a sample-barcoded 5' primer and a J-beta primer mix were used. TCRdb recomputed calls from the 5' RACE reads with MiXCR, one row per CDR3 protein. The profile shows over 600,000 distinct CDR3 sequences, 56% of them singletons. The sequencing sample was made of blood. The origin of the receptors is a middle-aged man in good health.

The chain is built from TRBV2 and TRBJ2-2, with D possibly TRBD1 on 6 matching bases. This CDR3 spans 14 amino acids. The V gene's germline CDR1 is SNHLY and CDR2 FYNNEI. Trimming pared 7 bases from V and 2 bases from J, leaving 11 bases between. The DNA for the CDR3 is TGTGCCAGCACCGGGACACCTAACACCGGGGAGCTGTTTTTT. This encodes CASTGTPNTGELFF.

The J gene is TRBJ1-1, the V gene TRBV9; D gene ambiguous. V was pared by 2 bases and J by 4 bases, with 15 bases between. The germline gives CDR1 SGDLS, CDR2 YYNGEE. The CDR3 sequence is 15 residues long. CDR3 loop: CASSVDGQTGTEAFF. The CDR3 bases are TGTGCCAGCAGCGTTGATGGCCAGACGGGCACTGAAGCTTTCTTT.

This sequence joins TRBV7-9 and TRBJ2-4; 7 nucleotides match TRBD1. Germline CDR1 reads SEHNR; CDR2 reads FQNEAQ (reference sequence). The CDR3 consists of 16 residues. J lost 8 bases, V lost 5 bases, and 15 bases had no gene match. Written as DNA, the CDR3 is TGTGCCAGCAGCGCCCAAAGGAACAGAGACAGGGACATTCAGTACTTC. Translation: CASSAQRNRDRDIQYF.

The chain links TRBV28 to TRBJ2-2; D call uncertain. The CDR3 consists of 16 residues. The germline V gene encodes CDR1 MDHEN and CDR2 SYDVKM. The V and J ends lost 3 bases and 4 bases respectively, with 15 bases between them. The CDR3 here is CASSFQVPRSTGELFF. CDR3 DNA sequence: TGTGCCAGCAGTTTTCAGGTTCCAAGAAGCACCGGGGAGCTGTTTTTT.

Concerning this clonotype: Sequence at one end of the junction differs from germline and may be a read error. The chain recombines TRBV9 with TRBJ2-4, with TRBD2 matching 8 bases. Germline V CDR1 and CDR2: SGDLS, YYNGEE. CDR3 length: 16 residues. The CDR3 reads CAGSGLGRGAKNIQYF. The CDR3 region has the DNA TGTGCCGGCAGCGGACTCGGGAGGGGCGCCAAAAACATTCAGTACTTC.

The J gene is TRBJ2-5, the V gene TRBV20-1, with D hard to call. Per germline, CDR1 DFQATT and CDR2 SNEGSKA (reference sequence). This CDR3 has 14 residues. V lost 0 bases to trimming and J lost 5 bases, with 13 bases between them. The CDR3, as DNA: TGCAGTGCTAGAGATCGCGCTAGGATCGAGACCCAGTACTTC. As protein: CSARDRARIETQYF.

The chain is built from TRBV10-3 and TRBJ2-7; 9 bases map to TRBD1. The CDR3 is made up of 14 amino acids. The V segment lost 5 bases and the J segment 5 bases; nucleotides outside the gene matches: 7. From germline, CDR1 is ENHRY and CDR2 SYGVKD. The CDR3: CAISNRDRAHEQYF. In DNA form, the CDR3 reads TGTGCCATCAGTAACCGGGACAGGGCCCACGAGCAGTACTTC.

V gene TRBV3-1 combines with J gene TRBJ2-5; D gene ambiguous. With 2 bases removed from V and 5 bases from J, the gap between germline ends came to 12 bases. Germline V CDR1 and CDR2: LGHDT, YNNKEL (reference sequence). CDR3 length: 14 residues. For the CDR3, the DNA is TGTGCCAGCAGCCAACCTACCCTTCGGGAGACCCAGTACTTC. Amino acid sequence: CASSQPTLRETQYF.

The chain carries TRBV15 and TRBJ2-3; D is undetermined. The CDR3 runs 14 residues. Between the trimmed V and J ends, which lost 5 bases and 4 bases, there was a span of 13 bases. Germline V CDR1 and CDR2: LNHNV, YYDKDF (reference sequence). The CDR3, as DNA: TGTGCCACCAGCCGTACTCCGCTTTCAGATACGCAGTATTTT. Translated: CATSRTPLSDTQYF.

This chain connects TRBV12-3 or TRBV12-4 to TRBJ1-1; weak D call: TRBD1 (6 bases). The CDR3 loop spans 12 amino acids. V lost 4 bases to trimming and J lost 13 bases, with 16 bases between them. CDR3 nucleotides: TGTGCCAGCAGTTCAGGGGTATCTGTTGTTTTCTTT. Its translation is CASSSGVSVVFF.

The rearrangement uses TRBV6-5 and TRBJ2-3; D gene uncertain. Between the trimmed V and J ends, which lost 0 bases and 5 bases, there was a span of 12 bases. This CDR3 comprises 15 residues. The V gene's germline CDR1 is MNHEY and CDR2 SVGAGI. The CDR3, as DNA: TGTGCCAGCAGTTACTCAGGGCAGACGGGAGATACGCAGTATTTT. Encoded protein: CASSYSGQTGDTQYF.

This clonotype was counted between two and nine times. This chain connects TRBV9 to TRBJ1-2, with D maybe TRBD1 (6 bases). Germline lookup yields CDR1 SGDLS and CDR2 YYNGEE. This CDR3 spans 15 amino acids. Trimming removed 0 bases from V and 0 bases from J, with 9 bases in between. CDR3 in amino acids: CASSVEGHPNYGYTF. The CDR3 DNA reads as TGTGCCAGCAGCGTAGAGGGACATCCTAACTATGGCTACACCTTC.

This clonotype turned up a few times. V gene TRBV7-8 combines with J gene TRBJ2-3, with D unclear. V dropped 1 base and J dropped 6 bases, with 5 bases sitting between them. The V gene's germline CDR1 is SGHVS and CDR2 FQNEAQ. This CDR3 comprises 12 residues. In nucleotides, the CDR3 is TGTGCCAGCAGCTTAGGCGAGGATACGCAGTATTTT. This gives the protein CASSLGEDTQYF.

Here the CDR3 DNA reads TGTGCCAGCAGCTCCTTAGGGGCAGTCAGACAAGAGACCCAGTACTTC. As protein: CASSSLGAVRQETQYF. The chain is built from TRBV7-2 and TRBJ2-5, with D perhaps matching TRBD1 (5 bases). Germline assignment: CDR1 SGHTA and CDR2 FQGNSA. This CDR3 is 16 amino acids long. Trimming removed 4 bases from V and 2 bases from J, with 17 bases in between.

The chain has TRBV7-9 and TRBJ2-2, with D possibly being TRBD1 (6 bases). Germline CDR1 SEHNR, CDR2 FQNEAQ (reference sequence). CDR3 length equals 19 residues. V lost 2 bases and J 7 bases, leaving 26 bases between the germline ends. The CDR3 protein is CASSLKGKPYRDEVGELFF. The CDR3 DNA is TGTGCCAGCAGCTTAAAGGGGAAGCCCTACAGGGACGAAGTCGGGGAGCTGTTTTTT.

This clonotype has more than one count but fewer than ten. The J gene is TRBJ1-2, the V gene TRBV29-1; 9 bases match TRBD1. CDR1 is SQVTM and CDR2 is ANQGSEA in the germline V gene. The length of the CDR3 is 15 residues. V lost 6 bases to trimming and J lost 5 bases; unmatched junction nucleotides: 13. The chain's CDR3 is CSVDYLTGQGYGYTF. As DNA, the CDR3 is TGCAGCGTCGATTACTTGACTGGACAGGGGTATGGCTACACCTTC.

This chain joins TRBV11-3 and TRBJ2-5, with a tentative D call TRBD1 (5 bases). The CDR3 loop spans 15 amino acids. V was clipped by 0 bases and J by 5 bases, with 13 bases between them. Germline CDR1 SGHNT, CDR2 YENEEA. CDR3 amino acids: CASSLDGSAGETQYF. In DNA form, the CDR3 reads TGTGCCAGCAGCTTAGATGGATCGGCAGGGGAGACCCAGTACTTC.

The V and J genes are TRBV11-2 and TRBJ2-1; no clear D. Between the trimmed V and J ends, which lost 5 bases and 4 bases, there was a span of 15 bases. Looked up from germline, CDR1 is SGHAT and CDR2 is FQNNGV. The CDR3 has 15 amino acids. Here the CDR3 DNA reads TGTGCCAGCAGCGGCGACCCCTGGGGATACAATGAGCAGTTCTTC. It encodes CASSGDPWGYNEQFF.

This sequence joins TRBV5-1 and TRBJ2-1; TRBD2 is a possible D gene (5 bases). Germline CDR1 and CDR2: SGHRS and YFSETQ. The CDR3 length is 15 residues. V lost 0 bases and J 2 bases, leaving 9 bases between the germline ends. CDR3 bases: TGCGCCAGCAGCTTGGCGGAGCGGCCCTACAATGAGCAGTTCTTC. It is translated as CASSLAERPYNEQFF. Supplemented by reference TRBV5-1 and TRBJ2-1, the full variable domain reads KAGVTQTPRYLIKTRGQQVTLSCSPISGHRSVSWYQQTPGQGLQFLFEYFSETQRNKGNFPGRFSGRQFSNSRSEMNVSTLELGDSALYLCASSLAERPYNEQFFGPGTRLTVL.

This clonotype turned up a few times. The chain is built from TRBV12-3 or TRBV12-4 and TRBJ1-1; D is uncertain. The CDR3 covers 13 residues. V was clipped by 10 bases and J by 5 bases, with 17 bases between them. The CDR3 sequence is CATVFQLGTEAFF. As DNA, the CDR3 is TGTGCCACCGTATTTCAACTAGGTACTGAAGCTTTCTTT.

V is TRBV6-5 and J is TRBJ2-1, with TRBD2 matching over 7 bases. The J call may be wrong; the DNA end is better matched by TRBJ2-7. The CDR3 spans 16 residues. Looked up from germline, CDR1 is MNHEY and CDR2 is SVGAGI. The CDR3 nucleotides read TGTGCCAGCAGTTATCGCGGCGGGAGTGTCTACTACGAGCAGTACTTC. Protein: CASSYRGGSVYYEQYF.

The chain employs TRBV7-2 and TRBJ1-4, with no clear D. The CDR3 sequence is 16 residues long. In germline, CDR1 is SGHTA, CDR2 FQGNSA. The V end was cut by 4 bases, the J end by 11 bases, with 23 bases between. Here the CDR3 reads CASSYVSGRPEWKLFF. The CDR3 bases are TGTGCCAGCAGCTACGTGAGTGGGCGACCCGAATGGAAACTGTTTTTT.

The chain combines TRBV19 with TRBJ1-5; D not resolved. Per the germline V gene, CDR1 is LNHDA and CDR2 is SQIVND (reference sequence). CDR3 size: 13 residues. V shed 9 bases and J shed 2 bases, with 11 bases lying between them. The CDR3 loop is CASLPEGNQPQHF. As DNA, the CDR3 is TGTGCCAGCCTTCCCGAGGGCAATCAGCCCCAGCATTTT.

V and J are TRBV28 and TRBJ1-2; D uncertain. The CDR3 consists of 16 residues. The V end lost 2 bases, the J end lost 4 bases, and 17 bases lay between the germline ends. The germline V gene has CDR1 MDHEN and CDR2 SYDVKM. CDR3 amino acids: CASSLIGTDGSYGYTF. CDR3 nucleotides: TGTGCCAGCAGTTTAATTGGTACGGACGGGAGCTATGGCTACACCTTC.

This clonotype has more than one count but fewer than ten. This chain connects TRBV4-1 to TRBJ2-1; 9 nucleotides line up with TRBD2. V lost 0 bases, J lost 11 bases, and 11 bases stayed unmatched. The CDR3 is 16 amino acids. Germline V gene sequence: CDR1 MGHRA, CDR2 YSYEKL. CDR3 sequence reads: CASSQDTGTSRRQQFF. In nucleotides, the CDR3 is TGCGCCAGCAGCCAAGATACCGGGACTAGCCGTAGACAGCAGTTCTTC.